Below are 10 T cell receptor beta chains sequenced from a single sample in a study of blood T cell repertoires in COVID-19. Profiled with immunoSEQ multiplex PCR; TCRdb holds only in-frame clones, not every one. The data show nearly 300,000 clones, with approximately 90% seen just once and 5.5% to 7% held by the top ten. Sequencing was carried out using peripheral blood. These receptors were obtained from a woman between 25 and 40 years old who had recovered from COVID-19.

The CDR3 nucleotides read TGTGCCACCAGTGATTATCGGACAGGGGAGAAAAATGGCTACACCTTC. Protein product: CATSDYRTGEKNGYTF. The chain links TRBV24-1 to TRBJ1-2; TRBD1 matches 9 bases. The CDR3 runs 16 residues. V lost 2 bases and J lost 6; bases outside the gene matches: 9. CDR1 and CDR2 from the germline V gene are KGHDR and SFDVKD.

This clone was seen just once. The chain joins TRBV11-2 to TRBJ1-1; no clear D. The CDR3 sequence is 14 residues long. CDR1 is SGHAT, CDR2 FQNNGV, per germline. The V and J ends lost 4 bases and 5 bases respectively, with 14 bases between them. CDR3 DNA: TGTGCCAGCAGCTCCCCGCAGACGCGGACTGAAGCTTTCTTT. Translated, it gives CASSSPQTRTEAFF.

This clone was counted only a few times. The CDR3 DNA sequence: TGTGCCAGCAGTTTTTCGTCCCAGACAGACTATGGCTACACCTTC. It translates to CASSFSSQTDYGYTF. The chain couples TRBV27 to TRBJ1-2; D might be TRBD1 (5 bases). Germline CDR1 and CDR2: MNHEY and SMNVEV (reference sequence). The CDR3 totals 15 residues. V dropped 3 bases and J dropped 3 bases, with 14 bases sitting between them.

The genes are TRBV9 and TRBJ1-4; 9 bases line up with TRBD1. Per the germline V gene, CDR1 is SGDLS and CDR2 is YYNGEE. With 4 bases clipped from V and 8 bases from J, the junction kept 15 bases outside the gene matches. The CDR3 length is 17 residues. The CDR3 DNA is TGTGCCAGCAGCCCGGGGCCTCTGGGACAGGGTGGGGAAAAACTGTTTTTT. This sequence encodes CASSPGPLGQGGEKLFF.

The V and J genes are TRBV2 and TRBJ1-5, with D perhaps matching TRBD1 (6 bases). The germline V gene has CDR1 SNHLY and CDR2 FYNNEI. The CDR3 loop spans 15 amino acids. Trimming shortened V by 5 bases and J by 1 base, and 12 bases separated the two germline ends. The chain's CDR3 is CASSRTGQSNQPQHF. Here the CDR3 DNA reads TGTGCCAGCAGTCGAACCGGACAGAGCAATCAGCCCCAGCATTTT.

The chain links TRBV5-1 to TRBJ2-5; TRBD1 aligns across 12 bases. This CDR3 spans 16 amino acids. Germline V gene sequence: CDR1 SGHRS, CDR2 YFSETQ. The J segment lost 5 bases and the V segment lost 3 bases, leaving 8 bases of the junction unmatched. CDR3 sequence reads: CASSSSGTGGWETQYF. The CDR3 nucleotides are TGCGCCAGCAGCTCCTCCGGGACAGGGGGCTGGGAGACCCAGTACTTC.

The genes are TRBV27 and TRBJ2-5, with a weak D call TRBD2 (6 bases). CDR3 length equals 13 residues. Germline CDR1 is MNHEY and CDR2 is SMNVEV (reference sequence). V dropped 6 bases and J dropped 5 bases, with 13 bases sitting between them. In DNA form, the CDR3 reads TGTGCCAGCAGCTTCAGGGCGGGGGAGACCCAGTACTTC. Its protein is CASSFRAGETQYF.

The chain carries TRBV18 and TRBJ2-3, with TRBD2 matching over 11 bases. Germline V CDR1 and CDR2: KGHSH, LQKENI. This CDR3 comprises 16 residues. J lost 4 bases, V lost 3 bases, and 6 bases had no gene match. This CDR3 is CASSPRSGGASDTQYF. CDR3 coding DNA: TGTGCCAGCTCACCGCGTAGCGGGGGGGCTTCAGATACGCAGTATTTT. Drawing the rest from reference TRBV18 and TRBJ2-3, the complete variable domain is NAGVMQNPRHLVRRRGQEARLRCSPMKGHSHVYWYRQLPEEGLKFMVYLQKENIIDESGMPKERFSAEFPKEGPSILRIQQVVRGDSAAYFCASSPRSGGASDTQYFGPGTRLTVL.

V usage is TRBV9 and J usage is TRBJ2-2, with D tentatively TRBD1 (5 bases). Germline CDR1 and CDR2: SGDLS and YYNGEE. The CDR3 has 16 amino acids. The germline V and J ends were trimmed by 4 bases and 1 base, with 14 bases remaining between them. The chain's CDR3 is CASSPQVGLNTGELFF. As DNA, the CDR3 is TGTGCCAGCAGCCCCCAGGTGGGGCTGAACACCGGGGAGCTGTTTTTT.

CDR3 protein: CASSTQEREQYF. Here the CDR3 DNA reads TGTGCCAGTAGTACTCAGGAACGCGAGCAGTACTTC. V is TRBV19 and J is TRBJ2-7; the D is unclear. The V and J ends lost 4 bases and 6 bases respectively, with 10 bases between them. CDR3 length: 12 residues. Germline-derived CDR1 and CDR2 are LNHDA and SQIVND (reference sequence).